These 16 T cell receptor beta chains came from one sample sequenced in a study of blood T cell repertoires in COVID-19. TCRdb's copy holds only in-frame clones and misses some; the assay was immunoSEQ multiplex PCR. The data show nearly 200,000 clones, approximately 83% seen once. The source material was PBMCs or T cells enriched from blood (not recorded which). The receptors come from a man in his forties who had recovered from COVID-19.

V is TRBV7-6 and J is TRBJ2-1; D unclear. V was cut by 2 bases and J by 7 bases, with 6 bases left in between. CDR3 length equals 12 residues. Germline CDR1 SGHVS, CDR2 FNYEAQ. The CDR3 region has the DNA TGTGCCAGCAGCTTAATGGAGAATGAGCAGTTCTTC. It translates to CASSLMENEQFF.

The CDR3, as DNA: TGCGCCAGCAGCTTGGCTAGCGGGCGACTAAATGAGCAGTTCTTC. This encodes CASSLASGRLNEQFF. This chain uses TRBV5-1 with TRBJ2-1; TRBD2 matches 8 bases. Per the germline V gene, CDR1 is SGHRS and CDR2 is YFSETQ. CDR3 size: 15 residues. The J segment lost 7 bases and the V segment lost 0 bases, leaving 6 bases of the junction unmatched. The variable domain in full, completed from reference TRBV5-1 and TRBJ2-1, reads KAGVTQTPRYLIKTRGQQVTLSCSPISGHRSVSWYQQTPGQGLQFLFEYFSETQRNKGNFPGRFSGRQFSNSRSEMNVSTLELGDSALYLCASSLASGRLNEQFFGPGTRLTVL.

The chain has TRBV28 and TRBJ2-5; 12 nucleotides agree with TRBD1. V was clipped by 7 bases and J by 5 bases; unmatched bases: 8. CDR1 is MDHEN, CDR2 SYDVKM, per germline. The CDR3 is 15 amino acids. CDR3 amino acids: CASNIAGTGGETQYF. The CDR3 DNA reads as TGTGCCAGCAATATAGCCGGGACAGGGGGCGAGACCCAGTACTTC.

This chain uses TRBV28 with TRBJ1-5; 7 bases are shared with TRBD1. CDR1 is MDHEN, CDR2 SYDVKM, per germline. The CDR3 has 14 residues. V trimming: 5 bases; J trimming: 8 bases; junction bases outside the gene matches: 9. CDR3 in amino acids: CASSTPTGPEPQHF. The CDR3 coding sequence is TGTGCCAGCAGTACCCCGACAGGGCCGGAGCCCCAGCATTTT.

The chain employs TRBV5-4 and TRBJ1-2, with a tentative D call TRBD1 (6 bases). Trimming cost V 4 bases and J 2 bases, with 9 bases left between them. The germline V gene has CDR1 SGHNT and CDR2 YYREEE (reference sequence). This CDR3 comprises 13 residues. CDR3 sequence (DNA): TGTGCCAGCAGCACAACAGGGAACTATGGCTACACCTTC. It encodes CASSTTGNYGYTF.

The chain has TRBV6-5 and TRBJ1-1; the D is unclear. The germline V gene has CDR1 MNHEY and CDR2 SVGAGI. The CDR3 extends over 13 amino acids. Trimming took 5 bases from V and 3 from J, leaving 10 bases between them. As DNA, the CDR3 is TGTGCCAGCAGTCGAACAGCTTACACTGAAGCTTTCTTT. Protein sequence: CASSRTAYTEAFF.

V gene TRBV11-2 combines with J gene TRBJ2-7; TRBD2 matches 8 bases. The CDR3 sequence is 16 residues long. Germline assignment: CDR1 SGHAT and CDR2 FQNNGV. V was pared by 4 bases and J by 2 bases, with 10 bases of the junction left unmatched. CDR3 region: CASSSLSGGRAYEQYF. The CDR3 nucleotides are TGTGCCAGCAGCTCACTAAGCGGGGGACGCGCCTACGAGCAGTACTTC. Looking up the rest from reference TRBV11-2 and TRBJ2-7 gives the full variable domain: EAGVAQSPRYKIIEKRQSVAFWCNPISGHATLYWYQQILGQGPKLLIQFQNNGVVDDSQLPKDRFSAERLKGVDSTLKIQPAKLEDSAVYLCASSSLSGGRAYEQYFGPGTRLTVT.

This sequence joins TRBV3-1 (or the pseudogene TRBV3-2) and TRBJ1-5, with TRBD1 identical over 7 bases. V trimming: 4 bases; J trimming: 0 bases; junction bases outside the gene matches: 15. This CDR3 comprises 19 residues. Germline assignment: CDR1 LGHDT and CDR2 YNNKEL (reference sequence). The DNA of the CDR3 is TGTGCCAGCAGCCCACGGACCGGGACAGAAAAATATAGCAATCAGCCCCAGCATTTT. It yields the protein CASSPRTGTEKYSNQPQHF.

This rearrangement joins TRBV7-2 to TRBJ1-6, with D perhaps TRBD1 (6 bases). Germline CDR1 and CDR2: SGHTA and FQGNSA. This CDR3 is built from 15 residues. V lost 5 bases to trimming and J lost 7 bases, with 15 bases between them. The CDR3 region is CASSLQGLGNSPLHF. Here the CDR3 DNA reads TGTGCCAGCAGCCTCCAGGGGTTAGGAAATTCACCCCTCCACTTT.

The chain has TRBV2 and TRBJ2-1; maybe TRBD1 (6 bases). Trimming cost V 8 bases and J 9 bases, with 23 bases left between them. The CDR3 runs to 15 residues. The V gene's germline CDR1 is SNHLY and CDR2 FYNNEI. CDR3 nucleotide sequence: TGTGCCAGCTTCTTCGGTCCACCGAAACAGGGTGAGCAGTTCTTC. This sequence encodes CASFFGPPKQGEQFF. The full variable domain, in which reference TRBV2 and TRBJ2-1 provide the parts outside the CDR3, is EPEVTQTPSHQVTQMGQEVILRCVPISNHLYFYWYRQILGQKVEFLVSFYNNEISEKSEIFDDQFSVERPDGSNFTLKIRSTKLEDSAMYFCASFFGPPKQGEQFFGPGTRLTVL.

V usage is TRBV5-4 and J usage is TRBJ2-7; TRBD2 aligns across 9 bases. Trimming cost V 2 bases and J 2 bases; bases outside gene matches: 17. The CDR3 has 19 residues. Germline CDR1 and CDR2: SGHNT and YYREEE (reference sequence). CDR3 sequence reads: CASSLGGRVLAGTTYEQYF. The CDR3 DNA reads TGTGCCAGCAGCTTAGGGGGACGGGTCCTAGCGGGGACCACCTACGAGCAGTACTTC. Using reference TRBV5-4 and TRBJ2-7 for the parts outside the CDR3, the full variable domain is ETGVTQSPTHLIKTRGQQVTLRCSSQSGHNTVSWYQQALGQGPQFIFQYYREEENGRGNFPPRFSGLQFPNYSSELNVNALELDDSALYLCASSLGGRVLAGTTYEQYFGPGTRLTVT.

This clone was detected once. The chain carries TRBV3-1 (or the pseudogene TRBV3-2) and TRBJ1-3; possible D gene TRBD1, 6 bases. Trimming took off 4 bases at V and 5 bases at J, with 15 bases between the two ends. This CDR3 has 15 amino acids. Germline-derived CDR1 and CDR2 are LGHDT and YNNKEL (reference sequence). CDR3 bases: TGTGCCAGCAGCCCCCAAGAGGGGGTCCGAAACACCATATATTTT. Protein sequence: CASSPQEGVRNTIYF.

The table lists this clone with a count of one. This rearrangement joins TRBV5-8 to TRBJ1-1; 7 positions match TRBD1. The length of the CDR3 is 13 residues. J gave up 10 bases and V 5 bases, and 11 bases lay outside the gene matches. Looked up from germline, CDR1 is SGHTS and CDR2 is YDEGEE. In DNA form, the CDR3 reads TGTGCCAGCAGATCAGGGGGAGGCCTGGGAGCTTTCTTT. Amino acids: CASRSGGGLGAFF.

This chain uses TRBV24-1 with TRBJ2-3; D is possibly TRBD2 (7 bases). The V and J ends lost 10 bases and 2 bases respectively, with 15 bases between them. Germline values: CDR1 KGHDR, CDR2 SFDVKD. The CDR3 contains 14 residues. CDR3 region: CATGGPAFTDTQYF. DNA for the CDR3: TGTGCCACGGGGGGGCCGGCCTTCACAGATACGCAGTATTTT.

This clone was seen more than once but under ten times. This chain links TRBV6-5 with TRBJ1-4; D gene uncertain. Germline V CDR1 and CDR2: MNHEY, SVGAGI. V was cut by 7 bases and J by 4 bases, with 13 bases left in between. The CDR3 consists of 14 residues. In DNA, the CDR3 is TGTGCCAGCAAGGAGCGGGAGTTTAATGAAAAACTGTTTTTT. As protein: CASKEREFNEKLFF.

The V call is TRBV7-2, the J call TRBJ1-6; 7 bases agree with TRBD1. This CDR3 is built from 16 residues. Germline loops: CDR1 SGHTA, CDR2 FQGNSA. The ends lost 7 bases at V and 0 bases at J; junction bases unmatched: 6. The CDR3 loop reads CASTAQGSSYNSPLHF. In nucleotides, the CDR3 is TGTGCCAGCACCGCACAGGGGAGCTCCTATAATTCACCCCTCCACTTT.